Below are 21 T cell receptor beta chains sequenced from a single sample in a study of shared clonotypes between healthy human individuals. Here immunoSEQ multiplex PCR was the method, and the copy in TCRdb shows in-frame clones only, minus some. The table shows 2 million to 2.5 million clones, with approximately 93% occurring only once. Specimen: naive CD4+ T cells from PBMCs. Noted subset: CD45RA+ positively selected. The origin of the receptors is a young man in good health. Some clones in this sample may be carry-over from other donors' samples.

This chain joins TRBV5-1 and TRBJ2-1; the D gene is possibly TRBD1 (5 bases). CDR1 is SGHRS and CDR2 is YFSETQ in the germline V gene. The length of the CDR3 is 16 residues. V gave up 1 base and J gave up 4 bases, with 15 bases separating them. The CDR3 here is CASSLTGDQGYNEQFF. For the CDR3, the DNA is TGCGCCAGCAGCTTGACTGGAGACCAGGGTTACAATGAGCAGTTCTTC.

The DNA for the CDR3 is TGTGCCAGCAGCCTAGCGGGACAAGTCTACGAGCAGTACTTC. Translation gives CASSLAGQVYEQYF. The rearrangement joins TRBV11-2 to TRBJ2-7; TRBD2 aligns across 9 bases. The CDR3 runs 14 residues. Germline V CDR1 and CDR2: SGHAT, FQNNGV. The J segment lost 3 bases and the V segment lost 5 bases, leaving 5 bases of the junction unmatched.

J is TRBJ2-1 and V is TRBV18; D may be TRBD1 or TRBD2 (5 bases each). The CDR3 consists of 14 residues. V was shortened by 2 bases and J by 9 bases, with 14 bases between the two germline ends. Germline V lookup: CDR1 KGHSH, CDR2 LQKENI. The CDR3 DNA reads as TGTGCCAGCTCACCAACGCCTTCTGGGGGTGAGCAGTTCTTC. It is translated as CASSPTPSGGEQFF.

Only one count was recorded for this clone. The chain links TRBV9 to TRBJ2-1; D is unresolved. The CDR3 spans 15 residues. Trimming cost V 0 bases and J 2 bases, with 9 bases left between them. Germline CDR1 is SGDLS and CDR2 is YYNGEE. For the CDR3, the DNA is TGTGCCAGCAGCGTAGCCTCCGTAGCCTACAATGAGCAGTTCTTC. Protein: CASSVASVAYNEQFF.

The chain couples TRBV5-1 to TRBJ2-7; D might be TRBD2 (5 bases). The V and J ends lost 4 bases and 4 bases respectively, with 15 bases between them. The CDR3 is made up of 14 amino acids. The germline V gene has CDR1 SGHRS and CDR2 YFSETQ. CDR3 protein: CASSPVGVGYEQYF. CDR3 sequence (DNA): TGCGCCAGCAGCCCCGTCGGGGTTGGTTACGAGCAGTACTTC. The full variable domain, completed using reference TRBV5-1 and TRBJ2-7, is KAGVTQTPRYLIKTRGQQVTLSCSPISGHRSVSWYQQTPGQGLQFLFEYFSETQRNKGNFPGRFSGRQFSNSRSEMNVSTLELGDSALYLCASSPVGVGYEQYFGPGTRLTVT.

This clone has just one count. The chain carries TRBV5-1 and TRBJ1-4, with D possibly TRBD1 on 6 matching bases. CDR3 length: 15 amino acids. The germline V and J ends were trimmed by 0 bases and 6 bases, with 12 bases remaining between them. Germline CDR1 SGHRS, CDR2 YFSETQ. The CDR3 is CASSLEGQSYEKLFF. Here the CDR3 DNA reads TGCGCCAGCAGCTTGGAAGGACAGAGCTATGAAAAACTGTTTTTT.

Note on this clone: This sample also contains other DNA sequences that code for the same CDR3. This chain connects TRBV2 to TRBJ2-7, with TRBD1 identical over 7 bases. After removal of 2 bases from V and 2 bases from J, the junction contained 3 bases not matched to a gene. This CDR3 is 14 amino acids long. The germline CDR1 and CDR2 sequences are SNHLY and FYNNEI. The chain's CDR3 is CASSEQGVTYEQYF. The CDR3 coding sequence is TGTGCCAGCAGTGAACAGGGGGTGACCTACGAGCAGTACTTC.

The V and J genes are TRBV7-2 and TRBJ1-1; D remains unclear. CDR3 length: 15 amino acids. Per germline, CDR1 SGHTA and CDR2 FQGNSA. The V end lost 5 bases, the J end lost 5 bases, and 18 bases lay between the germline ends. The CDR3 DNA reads TGTGCCAGCAGCCCTAGCACCGGCCGGCAGACTGAAGCTTTCTTT. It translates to CASSPSTGRQTEAFF.

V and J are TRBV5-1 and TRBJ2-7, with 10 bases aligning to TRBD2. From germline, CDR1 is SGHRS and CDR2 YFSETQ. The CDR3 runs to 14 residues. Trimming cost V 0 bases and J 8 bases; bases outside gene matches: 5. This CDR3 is CASSLALAGEQQYF. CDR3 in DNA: TGCGCCAGCAGCTTGGCTCTAGCGGGAGAACAGCAGTACTTC.

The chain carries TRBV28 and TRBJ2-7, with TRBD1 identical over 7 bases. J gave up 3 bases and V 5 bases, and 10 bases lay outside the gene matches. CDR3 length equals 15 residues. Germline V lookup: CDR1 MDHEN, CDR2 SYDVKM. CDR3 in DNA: TGTGCCAGCAGTCCCACGGGACAGATTTTCTACGAGCAGTACTTC. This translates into CASSPTGQIFYEQYF.

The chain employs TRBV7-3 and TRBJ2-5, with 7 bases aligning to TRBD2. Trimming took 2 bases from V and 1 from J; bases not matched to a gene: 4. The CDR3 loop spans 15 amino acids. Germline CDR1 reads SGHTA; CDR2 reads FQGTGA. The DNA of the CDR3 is TGTGCCAGCAGCTTAGGGTCTAGCGGCCAAGAGACCCAGTACTTC. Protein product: CASSLGSSGQETQYF.

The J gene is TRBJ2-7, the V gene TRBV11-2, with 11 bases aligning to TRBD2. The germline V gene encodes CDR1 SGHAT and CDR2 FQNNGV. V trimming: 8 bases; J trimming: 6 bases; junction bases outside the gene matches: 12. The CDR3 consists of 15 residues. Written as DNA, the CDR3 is TGTGCCAGCGCCCCGACTAGCGGGATATCGAGCGAGCAGTACTTC. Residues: CASAPTSGISSEQYF.

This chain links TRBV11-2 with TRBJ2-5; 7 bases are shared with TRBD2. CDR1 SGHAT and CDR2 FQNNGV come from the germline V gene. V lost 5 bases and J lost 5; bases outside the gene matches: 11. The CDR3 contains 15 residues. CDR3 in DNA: TGTGCCAGCAGCCATGCCCCGAGGGGAGGGGAGACCCAGTACTTC. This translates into CASSHAPRGGETQYF.

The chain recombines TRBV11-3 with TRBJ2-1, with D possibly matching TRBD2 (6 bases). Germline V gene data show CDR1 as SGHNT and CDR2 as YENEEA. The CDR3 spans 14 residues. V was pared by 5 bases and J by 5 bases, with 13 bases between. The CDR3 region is CASSPRGGNNEQFF. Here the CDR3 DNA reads TGTGCCAGCAGCCCCCGGGGCGGGAACAATGAGCAGTTCTTC.

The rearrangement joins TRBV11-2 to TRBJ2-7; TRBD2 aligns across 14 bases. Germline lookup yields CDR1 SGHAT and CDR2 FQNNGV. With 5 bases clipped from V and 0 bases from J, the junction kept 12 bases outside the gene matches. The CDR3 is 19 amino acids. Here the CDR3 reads CASSTRTSGRSGSSYEQYF. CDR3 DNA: TGTGCCAGCAGCACCAGGACTAGCGGGAGGTCTGGGAGCTCCTACGAGCAGTACTTC.

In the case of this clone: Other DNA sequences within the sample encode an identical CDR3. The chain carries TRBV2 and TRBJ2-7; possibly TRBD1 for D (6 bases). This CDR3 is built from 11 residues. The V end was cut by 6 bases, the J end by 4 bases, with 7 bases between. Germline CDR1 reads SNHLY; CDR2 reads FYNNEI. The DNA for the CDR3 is TGTGCCAGCAGCAGGGGATACGAGCAGTACTTC. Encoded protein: CASSRGYEQYF.

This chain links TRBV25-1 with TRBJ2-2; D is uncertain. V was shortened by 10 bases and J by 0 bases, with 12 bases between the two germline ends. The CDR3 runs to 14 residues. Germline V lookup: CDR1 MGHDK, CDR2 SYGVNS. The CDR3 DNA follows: TGTGCCACAGCCGGACGTCCGAACACCGGGGAGCTGTTTTTT. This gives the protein CATAGRPNTGELFF.

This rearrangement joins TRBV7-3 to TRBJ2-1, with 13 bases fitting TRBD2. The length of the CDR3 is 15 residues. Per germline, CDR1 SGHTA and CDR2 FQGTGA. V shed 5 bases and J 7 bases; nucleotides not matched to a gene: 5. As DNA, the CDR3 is TGTGCCAGCAGCCCTGGGGGACTAGCGGGGAATGAGCAGTTCTTC. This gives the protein CASSPGGLAGNEQFF.

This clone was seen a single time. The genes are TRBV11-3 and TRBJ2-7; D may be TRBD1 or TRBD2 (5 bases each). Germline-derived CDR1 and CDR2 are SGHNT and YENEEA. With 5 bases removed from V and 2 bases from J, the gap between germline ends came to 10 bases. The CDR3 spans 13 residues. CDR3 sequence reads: CASSLGRTYEQYF. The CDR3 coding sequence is TGTGCCAGCAGCCTGGGACGGACCTACGAGCAGTACTTC. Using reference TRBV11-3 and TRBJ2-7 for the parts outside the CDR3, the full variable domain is EAGVVQSPRYKIIEKKQPVAFWCNPISGHNTLYWYLQNLGQGPELLIRYENEEAVDDSQLPKDRFSAERLKGVDSTLKIQPAELGDSAVYLCASSLGRTYEQYFGPGTRLTVT.

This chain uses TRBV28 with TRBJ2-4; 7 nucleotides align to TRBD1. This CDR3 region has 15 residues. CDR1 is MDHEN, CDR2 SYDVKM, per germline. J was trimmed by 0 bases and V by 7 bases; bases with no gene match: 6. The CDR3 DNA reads TGTGCCAGCACCGTGACAGGGCCAGCCAAAAACATTCAGTACTTC. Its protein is CASTVTGPAKNIQYF.

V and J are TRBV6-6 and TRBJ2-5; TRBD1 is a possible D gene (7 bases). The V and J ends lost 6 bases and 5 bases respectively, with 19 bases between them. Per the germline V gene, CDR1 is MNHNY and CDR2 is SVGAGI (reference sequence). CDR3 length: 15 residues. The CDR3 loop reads CASSEQGRSGETQYF. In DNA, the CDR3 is TGTGCCAGCAGCGAACAGGGGAGGAGCGGGGAGACCCAGTACTTC.